This T cell receptor beta chain is drawn from a study of cytomegalovirus exposure and HLA in healthy donors. Study in general: Membership in the Caucasian-associated ancestry cluster was found for around 81% of 300 to 500 genotyped donors.

Trimming took off 7 bases at V and 9 bases at J, with 16 bases between the two ends. This CDR3 contains 14 residues. Germline loops: CDR1 SNHLY, CDR2 FYNNEI. The PCR ran on 60 Vbeta and 13 Jbeta primers. Some clones are missing from TCRdb's copy, which holds only in-frame ones; the method was immunoSEQ multiplex PCR. The sample holds some 96,000 clones, 60% to 80% seen once. V is TRBV2 and J is TRBJ1-6, with a weak D call TRBD1 (5 bases). This sequence was found in a female donor in good health and CMV-seronegative. The sequenced sample was PBMCs. The CDR3, as DNA: TGTGCCAGCACCGCCCCAACGCAGGGTTCACCCCTCCACTTT. Residues: CASTAPTQGSPLHF.